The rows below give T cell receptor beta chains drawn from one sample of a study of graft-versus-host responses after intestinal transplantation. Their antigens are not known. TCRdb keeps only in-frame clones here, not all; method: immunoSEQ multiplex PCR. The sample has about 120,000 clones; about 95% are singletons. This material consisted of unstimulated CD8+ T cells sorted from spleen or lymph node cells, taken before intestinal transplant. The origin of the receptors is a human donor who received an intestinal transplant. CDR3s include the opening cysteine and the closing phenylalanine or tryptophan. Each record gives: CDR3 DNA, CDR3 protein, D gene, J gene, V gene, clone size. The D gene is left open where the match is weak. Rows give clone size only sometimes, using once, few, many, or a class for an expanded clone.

TGTGCCTGGAGGCCAATCGGGACTAGCACTTACACCGGGGAGCTGTTTTTT CAWRPIGTSTYTGELFF TRBD2 TRBJ2-2 TRBV30 once
TGTGCCAGCAGTTTTTTCGGCAGTTCTGGTCCAAACAATGAGCAGTTCTTC CASSFFGSSGPNNEQFF - TRBJ2-1 TRBV28 once
TGTGCCAGCAGCAAAGGAACGGCTTTTAAGCCTTATGGCTACACCTTC CASSKGTAFKPYGYTF - TRBJ1-2 TRBV21-1 -
TGTGCCAGCGGACTCATCGACAGGGGGTTCTATGAGCAGTTCTTC CASGLIDRGFYEQFF TRBD1 TRBJ2-1 TRBV28 -
TGTGCCAGCAGTTACTCGATTCAGGGGGCCGATGGCTACACCTTC CASSYSIQGADGYTF TRBD1 TRBJ1-2 TRBV6-5 -
TGTGCCACTGACCCGGGACCTCCCTACGAGCAGTACTTC CATDPGPPYEQYF - TRBJ2-7 TRBV10-3 -
TGCGCCAGCAGCCAAGTCCGGACGGATACGCAGTATTTT CASSQVRTDTQYF - TRBJ2-3 TRBV4-1 once
TGTGCCGGGGATTACAGAGGGGGGTACGAGCAGTACTTC CAGDYRGGYEQYF - TRBJ2-7 TRBV7-9 -
TGTGCCAGCAGTTTAGGGAGGGGCGATGAGCAGTTCTTC CASSLGRGDEQFF TRBD2 TRBJ2-1 TRBV28 few
TGTGCCAGCTCACCAAAGTCGGGACTAGTTCTATCCTACGAGCAGTACTTC CASSPKSGLVLSYEQYF TRBD2 TRBJ2-7 TRBV18 -
TGTGCCAGCAGCCGAGGGGGGGTTGGGGCCAACGTCCTGACTTTC CASSRGGVGANVLTF - TRBJ2-6 TRBV6-5 -
TGTGCCAGCAGTTTACAGGACAGGGGGTTAGATACGCAGTATTTT CASSLQDRGLDTQYF TRBD1 TRBJ2-3 TRBV28 -
TGTGCCAGTAGTATGGCTGGACAAATCTACGAGCAGTACTTC CASSMAGQIYEQYF - TRBJ2-7 TRBV19 -
TGCGCCAGCAGCCAATACAATGAGCAGTTCTTC CASSQYNEQFF - TRBJ2-1 TRBV4-1 once
TGTGCCAGCAGCGTAACAGGGGTGGAGCAGTTCTTC CASSVTGVEQFF TRBD1 TRBJ2-1 TRBV7-9 -
TGTGCCAGCAGCGGCGGGACAGGGCTTTTCTTT CASSGGTGLFF TRBD1 TRBJ1-1 TRBV6-5 -
TGTGCCAGCAGCTTTTCCTATGGCGAGCAGTACTTC CASSFSYGEQYF - TRBJ2-7 TRBV5-6 -
TGTGCCAGTAGTATAGAGGGGGACGGTACTGAAGCTTTCTTT CASSIEGDGTEAFF - TRBJ1-1 TRBV19 -
TGCGCCAGCAGCTTGCAGGGATCCTACGAGCAGTACTTC CASSLQGSYEQYF - TRBJ2-7 TRBV5-1 -
TGTGCCAGCAGTTCCAGGAAGAACACCGGGGAGCTGTTTTTT CASSSRKNTGELFF - TRBJ2-2 TRBV27 -
TGTGCCAGCAGTGGGGACAGGGTCACAGATACGCAGTATTTT CASSGDRVTDTQYF TRBD1 TRBJ2-3 TRBV28 -
TGTGCCAGTAAACACCCGGGAGAGGGAACCGGGGAGCTGTTTTTT CASKHPGEGTGELFF - TRBJ2-2 TRBV11-2 -
TGTGCCAGCAGTTTACCCACAGGGTATGAGCAGTTCTTC CASSLPTGYEQFF - TRBJ2-1 TRBV28 -
TGCGCCAGCAGCCAAGGGTGGTCGGGATACGAGCAGTACTTC CASSQGWSGYEQYF - TRBJ2-7 TRBV4-1 once
TGCGCCAGCAGCTTGGTAGGGAATCAGCCCCAGCATTTT CASSLVGNQPQHF - TRBJ1-5 TRBV5-1 -
TGTGCCAGCAGCAATTTAGGGGGACGTCCTGGGGAGCAGTACTTC CASSNLGGRPGEQYF - TRBJ2-7 TRBV7-9 -
TGCGCCAGCAGCTCGGGGCAGGGCGCGTATAATGAAAAACTGTTTTTT CASSSGQGAYNEKLFF - TRBJ1-4 TRBV5-1 -
TGTGCCAGCAGCCCGGGTAGTTGGGTCTACGAGCAGTACTTC CASSPGSWVYEQYF - TRBJ2-7 TRBV9 -
TGTGCCAGCAGCTTTGGACAGTCCCCCGTCAGGGAGACCCAGTACTTC CASSFGQSPVRETQYF - TRBJ2-5 TRBV5-6 once
TGTGCCAGCAGCTTGGAGGGGACCTACGAGCAGTACTTC CASSLEGTYEQYF - TRBJ2-7 TRBV5-5 -
TGTGCCAGCCTGGGACAGGGAAGGAATGAGCAGTTCTTC CASLGQGRNEQFF TRBD1 TRBJ2-1 TRBV6-1 -
TGTGCCAGCAGCCTCGGGACTAGCGGGAGAGGTGAGACCCAGTACTTC CASSLGTSGRGETQYF TRBD2 TRBJ2-5 TRBV5-4 -
TGTGCCAGCAGCGTAGGCTTCAGGGGAATGAACACTGAAGCTTTCTTT CASSVGFRGMNTEAFF - TRBJ1-1 TRBV9 -
TGTGCCACCAGCAGAGATCGAGGGGCTTCGAGTGAAGCTTTCTTT CATSRDRGASSEAFF - TRBJ1-1 TRBV15 -
TGCGCCAGCAGCCAAGACCCTAGCGGGAGGGCCAGCGAGCAGTTCTTC CASSQDPSGRASEQFF TRBD2 TRBJ2-1 TRBV4-3 -
TGCGCCAGCACCCCTGGCCGAGGCGGGAGAGGCCCCGAGCAGTTCTTC CASTPGRGGRGPEQFF TRBD2 TRBJ2-1 TRBV5-1 -
TGTGCCAGTAGTATGAGTCGGGGTGAAGCTTTCTTT CASSMSRGEAFF - TRBJ1-1 TRBV19 -
TGTGCCAGCAGCCAAGAATACGGGCTCCTCCAAGAGACCCAGTACTTC CASSQEYGLLQETQYF - TRBJ2-5 TRBV4-2 -
TGTGCCAGCAGTGACTCGGCGAACAGTGAGCAGTACTTC CASSDSANSEQYF - TRBJ2-7 TRBV6-4 -
TGTGCCAGCAGCCAAGATCTTTTAAAGCAGTTCTTC CASSQDLLKQFF - TRBJ2-1 TRBV4-2 -
TGTGCCATCAGTGAGCAGGCGGGAGGGCCCGGGGGTGAGCAGTTCTTC CAISEQAGGPGGEQFF TRBD2 TRBJ2-1 TRBV10-3 -
TGTGCCAGTGGTTTGGAACTAGCGGGAGGGAGGGAGACCCAGTACTTC CASGLELAGGRETQYF TRBD2 TRBJ2-5 TRBV28 -
TGTGCCAGCAGTTTGAGGCTAGTAGAACTCGATGAGCAGTTCTTC CASSLRLVELDEQFF - TRBJ2-1 TRBV28 -
TGCGCCAGCAGCCAAGATGGGACAGATGATGGCTACACCTTC CASSQDGTDDGYTF TRBD1 TRBJ1-2 TRBV4-1 -
TGTGCCAGCAGTACCGGTCACCCTAGCGGGGCCAGCACAGATACGCAGTATTTT CASSTGHPSGASTDTQYF TRBD2 TRBJ2-3 TRBV28 -
TGTGCCAGCAGGGTTTACAACAATCAGCCCCAGCATTTT CASRVYNNQPQHF - TRBJ1-5 TRBV28 -
TGTGCCAGCAGCTCCGGGACAGAGTACAATGAGCAGTTCTTC CASSSGTEYNEQFF TRBD1 TRBJ2-1 TRBV13 -
TGTGCCAGCTCACCACGGGCCCTCTACAATGAGCAGTTCTTC CASSPRALYNEQFF - TRBJ2-1 TRBV18 -
TGTGCCAGCAGTATCCGTCCTAGAGAGCAATTCTTC CASSIRPREQFF - TRBJ2-1 TRBV7-9 -
TGTGCCAGCAGCTTGGGACGGCCCAATCAGCCCCAGCATTTT CASSLGRPNQPQHF - TRBJ1-5 TRBV5-8 -
TGTGCCAGCAGTTTAACTAGCGGGCCCGCCTACGAGCAGTACTTC CASSLTSGPAYEQYF TRBD2 TRBJ2-7 TRBV27 -
TGTGCCAGTAGCGATTTTGGGACCATATATTTT CASSDFGTIYF - TRBJ1-3 TRBV19 few
TGTGCCAGCAGCTTGGGTCGTGAAGCTTTCTTT CASSLGREAFF - TRBJ1-1 TRBV7-9 -
TGTGCCAGCAGCTTGACAGGGCCTCAGATATATGGCTACACCTTC CASSLTGPQIYGYTF TRBD1 TRBJ1-2 TRBV28 -
TGTGCCAGTAGACAGGGGTTAGGTACTGAAGCTTTCTTT CASRQGLGTEAFF TRBD1 TRBJ1-1 TRBV19 -
TGTGCCAGCAGTTTATATGAAAAACTGTTTTTT CASSLYEKLFF - TRBJ1-4 TRBV27 -
TGCGCCAGCAGCTTGCCTCGGAGCGATTCGAAGTATGGCTACACCTTC CASSLPRSDSKYGYTF - TRBJ1-2 TRBV5-1 -
TGCGCCAGCAGCCAAGTACAGGACGTAGCGAAAACTCTGTTTTTT CASSQVQDVAKTLFF - TRBJ1-4 TRBV4-1 -
TGTGCCAGCTCACGGGACAGGAACACTGAAGCTTTCTTT CASSRDRNTEAFF TRBD1 TRBJ1-1 TRBV18 -
TGTGCCAGCTCACCACAGCTTAGCAATCAGCCCCAGCATTTT CASSPQLSNQPQHF - TRBJ1-5 TRBV18 -